This T cell receptor (beta chain) was recovered during a study of blood T cell repertoires in COVID-19. Study at large: Sources were T cells, B-cell-depleted T cells, or PBMCs; the material itself was cDNA or gDNA.

Germline lookup yields CDR1 GTSNPN and CDR2 SVGIG (reference sequence). V was trimmed by 0 bases and J by 1 base, leaving 7 bases between them. This CDR3 comprises 13 residues. As processed by the authors: Estimation of nucleated cell counts was performed using reference gene primer amplification. Data came from immunoSEQ multiplex PCR; TCRdb stores just in-frame clones and leaves some out. That table furnishes V, J and clone size, whereas the DNA furnished D and trimming. The sample carries about 28,000 clones, about 85% recorded once. The sequence came from a human donor in a cohort sampled during active COVID-19. Sequenced input: peripheral blood. V gene TRBV30 combines with J gene TRBJ2-7; tentative D call: TRBD2 (5 bases). The CDR3 region has the DNA TGTGCCTGGAGTGTAGAGGGTTCCTACGAGCAGTACTTC. It translates to CAWSVEGSYEQYF.